This T cell receptor (beta chain) is from a study of blood T cells in healthy people across ages. Study-wide background: Per two T cells, about one barcoded beta molecule was captured through template switching.

This clonotype has only a few counts. The length of the CDR3 is 15 residues. Between the trimmed V and J ends, which lost 2 bases and 4 bases, there was a span of 11 bases. CDR1 is SEHNR, CDR2 FQNEAQ, per germline (reference sequence). PCR was performed a second time for 7 to 11 cycles using a sample-barcoded 5' primer and a J-beta primer mix. TCRdb analysed the 5' RACE reads with MiXCR anew, one entry per CDR3 protein. Among some 690,000 distinct CDR3 sequences listed, about 24% were seen once. Sequenced: blood. The TCR comes from a man in his 70s in good health. The chain combines TRBV7-9 with TRBJ1-4; the D is unclear. This CDR3 reads CASSLRNVGNEKLFF. CDR3 sequence (DNA): TGTGCCAGCAGCTTACGAAATGTGGGTAATGAAAAACTGTTTTTT.